This is a list of T cell receptor beta chains from one sample in a study of neoadjuvant anti-PD-1 for oral cavity cancer. Profiled with immunoSEQ multiplex PCR; TCRdb holds only in-frame clones, not every one. This table holds 73,000 or so clones, more than 75% found once. The input for sequencing was PBMCs, taken after nivolumab (anti-PD-1) treatment. The receptors were gathered from a person between 40 and 79 years old with oral cavity squamous cell carcinoma. CDR3s leave out the opening cysteine and the closing phenylalanine or tryptophan.

v_call: TRBV5-4; j_call: TRBJ1-1; cdr3_aa: ASSLVGTNTEAF
v_call: TRBV7-8; j_call: TRBJ2-3; cdr3_aa: ASSLEASGGTDTQY
v_call: TRBV7-9; j_call: TRBJ1-2; cdr3_aa: ASSPKVYGYT
v_call: TRBV4-1; j_call: TRBJ2-5; cdr3_aa: ASSQGSRRQETQY
v_call: TRBV5-1; j_call: TRBJ2-2; cdr3_aa: ASSLGGQGGTGELF
v_call: TRBV6-7; j_call: TRBJ2-2; cdr3_aa: AKRGASRRNGLF
v_call: TRBV30; j_call: TRBJ1-4; cdr3_aa: AWRVGSATNEKLF
v_call: TRBV5-1; j_call: TRBJ2-2; cdr3_aa: ASSSRQVNTGELF
v_call: TRBV5-1; j_call: TRBJ2-5; cdr3_aa: ASSVQSKETQY
v_call: TRBV6-5; j_call: TRBJ2-5; cdr3_aa: ASRPRAGYQETQY
v_call: TRBV19; j_call: TRBJ2-7; cdr3_aa: ASSMLGLAGYEQY
v_call: TRBV4-1; j_call: TRBJ1-4; cdr3_aa: ASSLLTDFNEKLF